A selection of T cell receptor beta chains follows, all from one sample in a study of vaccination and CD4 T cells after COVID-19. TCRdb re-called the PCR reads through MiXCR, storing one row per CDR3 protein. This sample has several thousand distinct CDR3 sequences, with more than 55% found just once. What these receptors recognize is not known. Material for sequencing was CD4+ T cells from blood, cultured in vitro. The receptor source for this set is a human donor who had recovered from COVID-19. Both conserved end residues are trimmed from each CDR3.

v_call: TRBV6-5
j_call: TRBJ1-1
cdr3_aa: ASSSRMNTEAF

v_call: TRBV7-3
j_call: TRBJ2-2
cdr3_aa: ASSLLGLANTGELF

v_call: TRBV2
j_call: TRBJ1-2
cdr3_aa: ASSRRLDGYT

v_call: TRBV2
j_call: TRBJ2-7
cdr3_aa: ASSGGTSGSATYEQY

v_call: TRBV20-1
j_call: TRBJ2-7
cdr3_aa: SASGLAGRHSYEQY

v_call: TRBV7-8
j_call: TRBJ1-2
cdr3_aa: AVTEHYGYT

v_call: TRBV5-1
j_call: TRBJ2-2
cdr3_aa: ASSLSYSNTGELF

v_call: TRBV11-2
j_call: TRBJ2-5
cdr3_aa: ASSLQAGTGGRETQY

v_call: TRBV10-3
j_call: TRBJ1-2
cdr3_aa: AISEARLDGYT

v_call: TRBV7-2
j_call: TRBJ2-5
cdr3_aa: ASSLGGRGQETQY

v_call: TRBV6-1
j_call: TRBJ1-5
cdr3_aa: ASSSGSGQPQH

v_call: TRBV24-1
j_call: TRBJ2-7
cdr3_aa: ATSDPVSYEQY

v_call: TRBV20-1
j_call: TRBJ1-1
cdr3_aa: SATRQVNTEAF

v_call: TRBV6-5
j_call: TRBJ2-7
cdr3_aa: ASSYAGTGAHEQY

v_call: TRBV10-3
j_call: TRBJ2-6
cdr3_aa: AISDRGGRGANVLT

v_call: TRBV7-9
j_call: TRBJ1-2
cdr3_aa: ASSLEGGRGYT